This passage covers 20 T cell receptor beta chains from one sample sequenced in a study of T cell repertoires in cytomegalovirus infection. TCRdb reprocessed the reads with MiXCR, giving one entry per CDR3 protein. The sample records about 360,000 distinct CDR3 sequences, nearly 35% being singletons. These receptors lack a known antigen. The sequenced sample was cultured PBMCs, obtained from culture after CMV antigen stimulation. The receptor source for this set is a human donor in good health (CMV status not recorded). Some clones in this sample may be carry-over from other donors' samples.

This rearrangement joins TRBV11-1 to TRBJ2-5; unclear D gene. The CDR3 length is 12 residues. The germline V gene has CDR1 SGHAT and CDR2 FQDESV (reference sequence). Trimming pared 5 bases from V and 7 bases from J, leaving 11 bases between. The CDR3 nucleotides are TGTGCCAGCAGCCCCCACGACGGGACCCAGTACTTC. This gives the protein CASSPHDGTQYF.

At least ten counts were recorded for this clonotype. The chain carries TRBV7-2 and TRBJ2-1; D uncertain. Germline values: CDR1 SGHTA, CDR2 FQGNSA. The CDR3 totals 14 residues. V lost 5 bases and J lost 13, with 21 bases in between. In DNA form, the CDR3 reads TGTGCCAGCAGCCCCCCCGCCTCGCTATCCTTACAGTTCTTC. It yields the protein CASSPPASLSLQFF.

As to this clonotype: A read error may be the cause here, since a much bigger clone is one base away. The V gene is TRBV7-8, the J gene TRBJ1-2; D may be TRBD1 (5 bases). The CDR3 spans 14 residues. V lost 1 base and J lost 2, with 8 bases in between. The germline gives CDR1 SGHVS, CDR2 FQNEAQ. The CDR3 here is CASSLGTRNYGYTF. CDR3 sequence (DNA): TGTGCCAGCAGCTTAGGGACAAGAAACTATGGCTACACCTTC.

This clonotype was detected once. The genes are TRBV12-3 or TRBV12-4 and TRBJ2-1; the match to TRBD2 covers 8 bases. With V trimmed by 6 bases and J by 6 bases, 10 bases remained unmatched. The CDR3 length is 15 residues. This CDR3 is CASSYTSGPSNEQFF. In DNA form, the CDR3 reads TGTGCCAGCAGCTATACTAGCGGACCTTCCAATGAGCAGTTCTTC.

This clonotype was detected only a few times. V gene TRBV12-3 or TRBV12-4 combines with J gene TRBJ2-1; D possibly corresponds to TRBD1 (6 bases). Trimming took off 3 bases at V and 2 bases at J, with 11 bases between the two ends. The CDR3 totals 15 residues. CDR3 region: CASSFGDTTYNEQFF. In nucleotides, the CDR3 is TGTGCCAGCAGTTTTGGGGACACCACCTACAATGAGCAGTTCTTC.

In this sample, this clonotype turned up a few times. The chain links TRBV10-3 to TRBJ2-7; D is undetermined. The CDR3 spans 14 residues. Germline V gene lookup returns CDR1 ENHRY and CDR2 SYGVKD. The V end was cut by 6 bases, the J end by 0 bases, with 12 bases between. The CDR3 DNA follows: TGTGCCATCAGACCCGAGGCGGACTCCTACGAGCAGTACTTC. This gives the protein CAIRPEADSYEQYF.

This chain joins TRBV7-2 and TRBJ1-2; D remains unclear. Germline-derived CDR1 and CDR2 are SGHTA and FQGNSA. V gave up 1 base and J gave up 6 bases, with 6 bases separating them. The CDR3 sequence is 12 residues long. CDR3 nucleotides: TGTGCCAGCAGCTTAGACAAGCATGGCTACACCTTC. It is translated as CASSLDKHGYTF.

The gene calls are TRBV20-1 and TRBJ2-1, with unresolved D. V gave up 8 bases and J gave up 0 bases, with 14 bases separating them. CDR1 is DFQATT and CDR2 is SNEGSKA in the germline V gene (reference sequence). This CDR3 contains 14 residues. The CDR3 DNA follows: TGCAGTACCTATCTGACCCTCTCCTACAATGAGCAGTTCTTC. Amino acids: CSTYLTLSYNEQFF.

The V gene is TRBV7-2, the J gene TRBJ2-1; TRBD2 aligns across 13 bases. The CDR3 is 15 residues long. Germline V gene sequence: CDR1 SGHTA, CDR2 FQGNSA. V shed 5 bases, J shed 14 bases, and the junction held 12 bases outside the gene matches. The CDR3: CASSLGLAGAESKFF. The CDR3 DNA reads as TGTGCCAGCAGCCTAGGACTAGCGGGAGCTGAGAGTAAGTTCTTC.

This clonotype was detected ten times or more. The chain combines TRBV7-6 with TRBJ1-1, with D unclear. The CDR3 extends over 17 amino acids. V was cut by 5 bases and J by 0 bases, with 19 bases left in between. The germline V gene encodes CDR1 SGHVS and CDR2 FNYEAQ. CDR3 amino acids: CASSPSRARTMNTEAFF. In DNA form, the CDR3 reads TGTGCCAGCAGCCCTAGCCGCGCACGAACCATGAACACTGAAGCTTTCTTT.

This clonotype appeared a few times. This chain links TRBV19 with TRBJ2-1, with 10 bases identical to TRBD2. The J segment lost 0 bases and the V segment lost 5 bases, leaving 13 bases of the junction unmatched. The CDR3 extends over 19 amino acids. Germline CDR1 and CDR2: LNHDA and SQIVND (reference sequence). In DNA, the CDR3 is TGTGCCAGTAGTTCTAGCGGGAGTGTACCCACAAGCTCCTACAATGAGCAGTTCTTC. Protein sequence: CASSSSGSVPTSSYNEQFF.

This clonotype was detected a few times. This chain links TRBV24-1 with TRBJ2-1; a weak D match, TRBD1 (5 bases). The V and J ends lost 5 bases and 0 bases respectively, with 7 bases between them. From germline, CDR1 is KGHDR and CDR2 SFDVKD. The CDR3 is 14 residues long. CDR3 sequence (DNA): TGTGCCACCAGTGTCGACAGCTCCTACAATGAGCAGTTCTTC. Translated, it gives CATSVDSSYNEQFF.

The CDR3: CSVDLGYQETQYF. The CDR3 region has the DNA TGCAGCGTTGATCTCGGGTATCAAGAGACCCAGTACTTC. The chain links TRBV29-1 to TRBJ2-5; D not certain. The CDR3 spans 13 residues. V shed 3 bases and J shed 2 bases, with 10 bases lying between them. The germline gives CDR1 SQVTM, CDR2 ANQGSEA.

The rearrangement joins TRBV27 to TRBJ1-5; 11 bases match TRBD1. This CDR3 region has 13 residues. Germline CDR1 and CDR2: MNHEY and SMNVEV (reference sequence). V was pared by 8 bases and J by 9 bases, with 6 bases of the junction left unmatched. CDR3: CASAAGTGGPQHF. The CDR3 nucleotides read TGTGCCAGCGCGGCCGGGACAGGGGGGCCCCAGCATTTT.

This clonotype turned up a few times. The J gene is TRBJ2-1, the V gene TRBV28; 12 bases fit TRBD2. The CDR3 runs to 17 residues. The junction had 8 bases not matched to a gene; V was cut back by 4 bases and J by 4 bases. Germline CDR1 MDHEN, CDR2 SYDVKM. The CDR3 protein is CASSSRLAGDDYNEQFF. The CDR3 DNA reads TGTGCCAGCAGTTCCAGACTAGCGGGGGACGATTACAATGAGCAGTTCTTC.

J is TRBJ1-3 and V is TRBV27, with D perhaps TRBD1 (6 bases). Trimming took 6 bases from V and 7 from J, leaving 25 bases between them. The CDR3 consists of 17 residues. Germline lookup yields CDR1 MNHEY and CDR2 SMNVEV (reference sequence). The CDR3 DNA is TGTGCCAGCAGCCAGGGAATGGGGGGCAGGTCGGGGAACACCATATATTTT. It is translated as CASSQGMGGRSGNTIYF.

The chain couples TRBV6-1 to TRBJ2-2, with 9 positions matching TRBD1. CDR3 length equals 15 residues. Trimming at V came to 6 bases and at J to 4 bases, leaving 6 bases not matched to a gene. Germline V lookup: CDR1 MNHNS, CDR2 SASEGT. CDR3 sequence (DNA): TGTGCCAGCAGCCCCACAGGGGGCATCACCGGGGAGCTGTTTTTT. It codes for CASSPTGGITGELFF.

The rearrangement links TRBV7-8 to TRBJ2-7; D remains unclear. The CDR3 contains 11 residues. The germline gives CDR1 SGHVS, CDR2 FQNEAQ. V shed 1 base and J shed 5 bases, with 3 bases lying between them. The CDR3 DNA sequence: TGTGCCAGCAGCTTAGAAGACGAGCAGTACTTC. This sequence encodes CASSLEDEQYF.

The chain combines TRBV7-9 with TRBJ1-1; no firm D call. V lost 1 base and J 4 bases, leaving 10 bases between the germline ends. Germline lookup yields CDR1 SEHNR and CDR2 FQNEAQ (reference sequence). The CDR3 runs 14 residues. The CDR3 nucleotides read TGTGCCAGCAGCTTAGATTTTTCGATCACTGAAGCTTTCTTT. As protein: CASSLDFSITEAFF. Looking up the rest from reference TRBV7-9 and TRBJ1-1 gives the full variable domain: DTGVSQNPRHKITKRGQNVTFRCDPISEHNRLYWYRQTLGQGPEFLTYFQNEAQLEKSRLLSDRFSAERPKGSFSTLEIQRTEQGDSAMYLCASSLDFSITEAFFGQGTRLTVV.

The CDR3 reads CASSSSAGVGNEQFF. CDR3 nucleotides: TGCGCCAGCAGCTCCTCTGCGGGAGTGGGGAATGAGCAGTTCTTC. The chain employs TRBV5-1 and TRBJ2-1; 7 bases fit TRBD2. The germline V gene has CDR1 SGHRS and CDR2 YFSETQ. V dropped 3 bases and J dropped 7; count of bases not matched to a gene: 10. The CDR3 length is 15 residues. Based on the CDR3 plus reference TRBV5-1 and TRBJ2-1, the full variable domain is KAGVTQTPRYLIKTRGQQVTLSCSPISGHRSVSWYQQTPGQGLQFLFEYFSETQRNKGNFPGRFSGRQFSNSRSEMNVSTLELGDSALYLCASSSSAGVGNEQFFGPGTRLTVL.